A single sample gave rise to the 23 T cell receptor beta chains below, sequenced in a study of T cell changes during pregnancy in multiple sclerosis. Sequencing was performed with immunoSEQ multiplex PCR; in TCRdb, only in-frame clones are kept and a portion is missing. The table lists around 41,000 clones, around nine tenths of them singletons, with 0.3% to 0.4% in the top ten. The specimen was CD4+ T cells from peripheral blood mononuclear cells, collected in the third trimester of pregnancy. The source of these receptors is a female donor in good health, enrolled as a control in a pregnancy study.

The rearrangement uses TRBV10-3 and TRBJ1-3; perhaps TRBD1 as D (5 bases). CDR1 is ENHRY and CDR2 is SYGVKD in the germline V gene. Trimming removed 4 bases from V and 1 base from J, with 8 bases in between. The CDR3 runs to 14 residues. The CDR3 is CAISGGVSGNTIYF. The CDR3, as DNA: TGTGCCATCAGTGGGGGGGTTTCTGGAAACACCATATATTTT.

The chain uses TRBV6-1 and TRBJ1-2; the D gene is possibly TRBD1 (5 bases). CDR1 MNHNS and CDR2 SASEGT come from the germline V gene. V was shortened by 4 bases and J by 4 bases, with 7 bases between the two germline ends. This CDR3 contains 12 residues. CDR3 nucleotides: TGTGCCAGCAGTGTAGACAGCTATGGCTACACCTTC. Its translation: CASSVDSYGYTF.

This chain connects TRBV6-5 to TRBJ2-5, with a tentative D call TRBD1 (5 bases). V lost 5 bases and J lost 2, with 12 bases in between. The germline V gene encodes CDR1 MNHEY and CDR2 SVGAGI. The CDR3 is made up of 14 amino acids. The CDR3 DNA reads TGTGCCAGCAGTACGAGGACATCTCAAGAGACCCAGTACTTC. Its protein product is CASSTRTSQETQYF.

The V gene is TRBV27, the J gene TRBJ2-1; 8 nucleotides align to TRBD2. J was trimmed by 3 bases and V by 10 bases; bases with no gene match: 5. CDR3 length: 13 amino acids. The germline CDR1 and CDR2 sequences are MNHEY and SMNVEV (reference sequence). The CDR3 here is CATGGEVYNEQFF. The CDR3 DNA reads TGTGCCACGGGGGGGGAGGTCTACAATGAGCAGTTCTTC.

This chain links TRBV28 with TRBJ2-3; 9 bases are shared with TRBD2. The V and J ends lost 3 bases and 3 bases, in that order; junction bases with no gene match: 10. Germline CDR1 MDHEN, CDR2 SYDVKM. CDR3 length: 17 residues. This chain's CDR3 is CASSFPGSGSGTDTQYF. CDR3 nucleotides: TGTGCCAGCAGTTTCCCAGGTAGCGGGAGTGGTACAGATACGCAGTATTTT.

The chain employs TRBV7-2 and TRBJ2-3; D gene ambiguous. CDR3 length: 12 amino acids. Trimming shortened V by 5 bases and J by 5 bases, and 8 bases separated the two germline ends. Germline assignment: CDR1 SGHTA and CDR2 FQGNSA. CDR3 sequence reads: CASSPPVDTQYF. The DNA for the CDR3 is TGTGCCAGCAGCCCCCCCGTAGATACGCAGTATTTT.

The chain has TRBV19 and TRBJ1-5; no clear D. The germline V and J ends were trimmed by 2 bases and 6 bases, with 17 bases remaining between them. This CDR3 is 16 amino acids long. Germline V gene data show CDR1 as LNHDA and CDR2 as SQIVND (reference sequence). The CDR3 sequence: CASSIQANANSQPQHF. The CDR3 DNA follows: TGTGCCAGTAGTATACAGGCAAACGCAAATAGTCAGCCCCAGCATTTT.

The chain joins TRBV18 to TRBJ2-3, with 11 bases aligning to TRBD2. The CDR3 totals 17 residues. V trimming: 3 bases; J trimming: 5 bases; junction bases outside the gene matches: 10. Germline V gene data show CDR1 as KGHSH and CDR2 as LQKENI. The CDR3 DNA is TGTGCCAGCTCACCCACCCGGACTAGCGGGTCGAAAGATACGCAGTATTTT. This translates into CASSPTRTSGSKDTQYF.

In DNA form, the CDR3 reads TGTGCCAGCAGCCCTCTGGGTCTCGGCACAGGGGTGACTGAAGCTTTCTTT. The encoded protein is CASSPLGLGTGVTEAFF. V is TRBV5-6 and J is TRBJ1-1; 7 positions match TRBD1. Looked up from germline, CDR1 is SGHDT and CDR2 is YYEEEE. The V gene end was trimmed by 4 bases and the J gene end by 5 bases; junction bases not matched to a gene: 17. The CDR3 covers 17 residues.

This chain joins TRBV7-2 and TRBJ2-1; a possible D gene is TRBD1 (5 bases). Deletions cut 7 bases from V and 10 bases from J, with 11 bases between. Germline V gene data show CDR1 as SGHTA and CDR2 as FQGNSA. The CDR3 has 11 amino acids. The CDR3 bases are TGTGCCAGCAACCTCTGGGGCGAGCAGTTCTTC. Amino acids: CASNLWGEQFF.

About this clone itself: Additional DNA sequences in this sample encode the identical CDR3. CDR3 amino acids: CAISGGTGDYGYTF. CDR3 coding DNA: TGTGCCATCAGTGGGGGGACAGGGGACTATGGCTACACCTTC. The chain combines TRBV10-3 with TRBJ1-2; 10 nucleotides align to TRBD1. Germline trimming cut 4 bases from V and 3 bases from J; bases unmatched to any gene: 2. The CDR3 spans 14 residues. From germline, CDR1 is ENHRY and CDR2 SYGVKD.

This clone was picked up one time. The V gene is TRBV7-9, the J gene TRBJ2-6, with TRBD1 identical over 8 bases. The CDR3 consists of 15 residues. Per germline, CDR1 SEHNR and CDR2 FQNEAQ (reference sequence). The ends lost 5 bases at V and 2 bases at J; junction bases unmatched: 2. The CDR3 DNA reads as TGTGCCAGCAGCAAGGGACAGGCTGGGGCCAACGTCCTGACTTTC. Amino acids: CASSKGQAGANVLTF.

The rearrangement joins TRBV6-1 to TRBJ1-5; 7 nucleotides agree with TRBD1. Trimming took 5 bases from V and 9 from J; bases not matched to a gene: 10. The CDR3 length is 14 residues. CDR1 is MNHNS, CDR2 SASEGT, per germline. CDR3 coding DNA: TGTGCCAGCAGTCACGAGGGGGCGGGTAGGCCCCAGCATTTT. Its translation: CASSHEGAGRPQHF.

The genes are TRBV15 and TRBJ2-5, with 8 bases aligning to TRBD2. The V gene end was trimmed by 0 bases and the J gene end by 7 bases; junction bases not matched to a gene: 19. The germline V gene has CDR1 LNHNV and CDR2 YYDKDF (reference sequence). The CDR3 is 19 residues long. The CDR3 DNA reads as TGTGCCACCAGCAGAGATACTCGGGGGGGGGCATCGGGTTCCGGGACCCAGTACTTC. Translation: CATSRDTRGGASGSGTQYF.

This clone was picked up one time. The V and J genes are TRBV5-1 and TRBJ2-2; D unresolved. CDR3 length: 15 amino acids. V lost 0 bases and J 1 base, leaving 7 bases between the germline ends. Germline values: CDR1 SGHRS, CDR2 YFSETQ. The CDR3 protein is CASSLVGLNTGELFF. The CDR3 region has the DNA TGCGCCAGCAGCTTGGTGGGCCTGAACACCGGGGAGCTGTTTTTT.

The rearrangement links TRBV28 to TRBJ2-3; 7 bases fit TRBD2. The CDR3 sequence is 16 residues long. The germline CDR1 and CDR2 sequences are MDHEN and SYDVKM. V lost 4 bases, J lost 0 bases, and 7 bases stayed unmatched. The CDR3 DNA sequence: TGTGCCAGCAGTTCCCCGACTAGCTCTAGCACAGATACGCAGTATTTT. Its protein product is CASSSPTSSSTDTQYF.

The chain carries TRBV29-1 and TRBJ1-4; no reliable D call. This CDR3 region has 13 residues. Germline-derived CDR1 and CDR2 are SQVTM and ANQGSEA. V dropped 1 base and J dropped 7 bases, with 10 bases sitting between them. In nucleotides, the CDR3 is TGCAGCGTTGAAGCCCCGGGAGGTGAAAAACTGTTTTTT. This encodes CSVEAPGGEKLFF.

As DNA, the CDR3 is TGTGCCACCAGCAGAGCGGGGGGGGCCTACGAGCAGTACTTC. Its protein is CATSRAGGAYEQYF. The rearrangement joins TRBV15 to TRBJ2-7; 8 bases are a match to TRBD2. V lost 1 base, J lost 2 bases, and 1 base stayed unmatched. The CDR3 totals 14 residues. CDR1 is LNHNV, CDR2 YYDKDF, per germline (reference sequence).

This chain connects TRBV7-2 to TRBJ1-3; no clear D. The V and J ends lost 0 bases and 0 bases respectively, with 6 bases between them. CDR1 and CDR2 (germline): SGHTA, FQGNSA. The CDR3 spans 15 residues. The CDR3 DNA sequence: TGTGCCAGCAGCTTAGCAGTTAGCTCTGGAAACACCATATATTTT. This codes for CASSLAVSSGNTIYF.

This chain links TRBV2 with TRBJ2-2; 7 bases agree with TRBD1. V shed 6 bases, J shed 7 bases, and the junction held 8 bases outside the gene matches. Germline values: CDR1 SNHLY, CDR2 FYNNEI. This CDR3 spans 14 amino acids. CDR3 region: CASRTDRAVGELFF. In DNA, the CDR3 is TGTGCCAGCAGAACTGACAGGGCGGTCGGGGAGCTGTTTTTT. The variable domain in full, with the rest retrieved from reference TRBV2 and TRBJ2-2, is EPEVTQTPSHQVTQMGQEVILRCVPISNHLYFYWYRQILGQKVEFLVSFYNNEISEKSEIFDDQFSVERPDGSNFTLKIRSTKLEDSAMYFCASRTDRAVGELFFGEGSRLTVL.

This chain uses TRBV6-1 with TRBJ1-5; 8 bases match TRBD1. V was pared by 4 bases and J by 2 bases, with 4 bases of the junction left unmatched. CDR1 is MNHNS and CDR2 is SASEGT in the germline V gene. The CDR3 is 15 amino acids. CDR3 region: CASSVTGEGNQPQHF. CDR3 nucleotide sequence: TGTGCCAGCAGTGTGACAGGGGAAGGCAATCAGCCCCAGCATTTT.

The CDR3 DNA follows: TGTGCCAGCGGGTCTGCGGGGAATCTTAATCAGCCCCAGCATTTT. Encoded protein: CASGSAGNLNQPQHF. V gene TRBV28 combines with J gene TRBJ1-5; D is ambiguous. The CDR3 spans 15 residues. Trimming shortened V by 8 bases and J by 4 bases, and 18 bases separated the two germline ends. Germline-derived CDR1 and CDR2 are MDHEN and SYDVKM.

By proportion, this clone is medium-sized (0.01 to 0.1%). The chain couples TRBV19 to TRBJ2-1, with 11 bases lining up with TRBD2. Germline CDR1 LNHDA, CDR2 SQIVND (reference sequence). The CDR3 contains 17 residues. V shed 3 bases and J 3 bases; nucleotides not matched to a gene: 7. The CDR3 nucleotides read TGTGCCAGTAGTATGTCCTCGCTAGCGGGGGGCTACAATGAGCAGTTCTTC. It codes for CASSMSSLAGGYNEQFF.